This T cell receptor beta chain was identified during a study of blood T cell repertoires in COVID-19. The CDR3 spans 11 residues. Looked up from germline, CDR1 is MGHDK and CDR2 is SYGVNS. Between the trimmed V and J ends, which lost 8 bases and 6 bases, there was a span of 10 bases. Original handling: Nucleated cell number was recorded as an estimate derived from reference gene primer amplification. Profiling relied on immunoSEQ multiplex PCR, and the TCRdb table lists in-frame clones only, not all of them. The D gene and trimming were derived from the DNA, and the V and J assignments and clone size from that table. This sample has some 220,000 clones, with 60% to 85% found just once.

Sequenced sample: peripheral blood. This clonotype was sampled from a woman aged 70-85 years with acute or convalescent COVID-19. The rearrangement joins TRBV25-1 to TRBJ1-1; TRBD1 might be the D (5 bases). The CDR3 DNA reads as TGTGCCAGCCGTATCAGGGCTGAAGCTTTCTTT. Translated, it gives CASRIRAEAFF.